This entry describes one TCR beta chain. TCRdb's copy holds only in-frame clones and misses some; the assay was immunoSEQ multiplex PCR. The table includes around 250,000 clones, approximately 90% detected once. Cohort allocation depended upon clinical history that participants reported. Within 2 weeks of study entry, exposed participants had contacted a PCR-confirmed or clinician-diagnosed COVID-19 case. Per germline, CDR1 LGHNA and CDR2 YNFKEQ. The CDR3 runs 16 residues. V lost 2 bases to trimming and J lost 6 bases; unmatched junction nucleotides: 10. The data stem from a study of blood T cell repertoires in COVID-19. Across the whole study: PBMCs, B-cell-depleted T cells, or T cells provided the cDNA or gDNA that made up the material.

The origin of this receptor is a man aged 35 to 55 who had been exposed to COVID-19. The chain employs TRBV4-2 and TRBJ1-2; 9 bases line up with TRBD1. Sequencing used PBMCs or T cells enriched from blood (not recorded which). This CDR3 reads CASSQRRTGGADGYTF. The CDR3 DNA reads as TGTGCCAGCAGCCAAAGACGAACAGGGGGCGCGGATGGCTACACCTTC.